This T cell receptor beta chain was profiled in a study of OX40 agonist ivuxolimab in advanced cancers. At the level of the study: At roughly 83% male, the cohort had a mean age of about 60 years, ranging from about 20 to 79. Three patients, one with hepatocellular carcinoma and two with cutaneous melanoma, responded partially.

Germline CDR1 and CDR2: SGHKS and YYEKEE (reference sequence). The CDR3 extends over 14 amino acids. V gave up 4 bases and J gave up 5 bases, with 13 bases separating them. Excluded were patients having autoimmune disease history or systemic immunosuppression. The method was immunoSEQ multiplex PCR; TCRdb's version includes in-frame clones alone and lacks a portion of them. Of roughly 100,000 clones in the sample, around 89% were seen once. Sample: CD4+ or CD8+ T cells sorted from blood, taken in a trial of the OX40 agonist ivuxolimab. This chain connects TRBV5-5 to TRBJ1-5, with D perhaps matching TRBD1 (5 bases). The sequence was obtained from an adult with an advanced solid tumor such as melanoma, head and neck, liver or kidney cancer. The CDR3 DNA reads TGTGCCAGCAGCCCGGATGCGGGGGATCAGCCCCAGCATTTT. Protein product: CASSPDAGDQPQHF. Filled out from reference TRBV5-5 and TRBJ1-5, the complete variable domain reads DAGVTQSPTHLIKTRGQQVTLRCSPISGHKSVSWYQQVLGQGPQFIFQYYEKEERGRGNFPDRFSARQFPNYSSELNVNALLLGDSALYLCASSPDAGDQPQHFGDGTRLSIL.